This T cell receptor (beta chain) was obtained from a study of preoperative IRX-2 immunotherapy in early breast cancer. Here immunoSEQ multiplex PCR was the method, and the copy in TCRdb shows in-frame clones only, minus some. The sample lists roughly 45,000 clones, over 85% occurring once. Treatment: preoperative locoregional IRX-2 cytokine immunotherapy. Samples came from a phase Ib trial of preoperative locoregional IRX-2 cytokine immunotherapy. Germline V gene data show CDR1 as MNHEY and CDR2 as SMNVEV (reference sequence). The CDR3 has 16 residues. V lost 1 base and J lost 6; bases outside the gene matches: 10.

Sequenced here: tumor tissue, sampled after IRX-2 immunotherapy. This TCR was recovered from a human donor with breast cancer. This sequence joins TRBV27 and TRBJ2-3, with 7 positions matching TRBD1. The CDR3 DNA follows: TGTGCCAGCAGTTTATGGGCCAGGGGGAGCTCGGATACGCAGTATTTT. This gives the protein CASSLWARGSSDTQYF.